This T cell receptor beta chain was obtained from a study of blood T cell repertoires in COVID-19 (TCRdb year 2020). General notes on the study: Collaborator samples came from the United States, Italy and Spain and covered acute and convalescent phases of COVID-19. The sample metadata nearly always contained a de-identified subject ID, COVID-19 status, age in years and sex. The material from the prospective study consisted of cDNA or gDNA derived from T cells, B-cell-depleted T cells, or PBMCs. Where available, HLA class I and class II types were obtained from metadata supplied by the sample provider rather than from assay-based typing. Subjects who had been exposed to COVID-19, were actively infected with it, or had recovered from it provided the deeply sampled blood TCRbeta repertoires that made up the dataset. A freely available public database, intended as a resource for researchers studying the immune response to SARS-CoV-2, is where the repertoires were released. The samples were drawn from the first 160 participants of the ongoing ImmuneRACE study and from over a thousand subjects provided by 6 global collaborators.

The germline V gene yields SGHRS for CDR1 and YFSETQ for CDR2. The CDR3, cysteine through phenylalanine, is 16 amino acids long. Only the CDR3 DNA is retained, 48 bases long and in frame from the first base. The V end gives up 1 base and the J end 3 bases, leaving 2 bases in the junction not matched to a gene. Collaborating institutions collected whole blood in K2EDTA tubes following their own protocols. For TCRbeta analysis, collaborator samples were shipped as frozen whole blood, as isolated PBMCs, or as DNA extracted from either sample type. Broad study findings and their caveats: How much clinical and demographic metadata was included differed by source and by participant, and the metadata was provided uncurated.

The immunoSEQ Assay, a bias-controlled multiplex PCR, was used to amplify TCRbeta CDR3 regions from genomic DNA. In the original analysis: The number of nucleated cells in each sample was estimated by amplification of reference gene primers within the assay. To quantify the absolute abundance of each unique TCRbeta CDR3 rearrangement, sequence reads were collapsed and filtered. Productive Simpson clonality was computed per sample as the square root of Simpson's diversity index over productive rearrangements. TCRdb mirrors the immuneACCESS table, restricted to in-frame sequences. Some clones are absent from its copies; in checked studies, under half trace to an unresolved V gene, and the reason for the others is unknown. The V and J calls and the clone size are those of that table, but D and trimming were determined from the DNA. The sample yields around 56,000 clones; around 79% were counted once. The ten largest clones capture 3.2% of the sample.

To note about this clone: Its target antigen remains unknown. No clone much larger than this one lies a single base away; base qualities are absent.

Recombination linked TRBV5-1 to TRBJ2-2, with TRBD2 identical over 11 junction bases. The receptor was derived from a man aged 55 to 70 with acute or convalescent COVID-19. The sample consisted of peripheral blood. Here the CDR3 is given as CASSLRTSGYTGELFF. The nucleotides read TGCGCCAGCAGCTTGAGGACTAGCGGGTACACCGGGGAGCTGTTTTTT.